What follows is one T cell receptor (beta chain) and its context. The data stem from a study of technical replicates of blood from a few donors. Using immunoSEQ multiplex PCR, the repertoire was profiled, and TCRdb retains in-frame clones only, with some absent. The data hold approximately 58,000 clones, with around 88% observed a single time. This TCR derives from a human donor in good health. Some clones in this sample may be carry-over from other donors' samples. The source material was PBMCs.

The CDR3 sequence: CASSFTTGDEQYF. CDR3 sequence (DNA): TGTGCCAGCAGCTTCACGACAGGGGACGAGCAGTACTTC. The chain joins TRBV11-2 to TRBJ2-7; 8 nucleotides agree with TRBD1. This CDR3 has 13 amino acids. CDR1 is SGHAT, CDR2 FQNNGV, per germline. V lost 3 bases, J lost 5 bases, and 3 bases stayed unmatched. Full variable domain (remainder filled in from reference TRBV11-2 and TRBJ2-7): EAGVAQSPRYKIIEKRQSVAFWCNPISGHATLYWYQQILGQGPKLLIQFQNNGVVDDSQLPKDRFSAERLKGVDSTLKIQPAKLEDSAVYLCASSFTTGDEQYFGPGTRLTVT.